This T cell receptor (beta chain) was retrieved from a study of post-analysis software for immune sequencing data. Study-wide points: There were five TRBV segments more frequent in patients than controls, and TRBV5-6, TRBV5-1 and TRBV20-1 were among them.

For this clonotype: Its antigen is still unknown.

Trimming pared 0 bases from V and 2 bases from J, leaving 4 bases between. The CDR3 covers 13 residues. Germline CDR1 WSHSY, CDR2 SAAADI. Unique molecular identifiers featured in each of the TCR beta cDNA libraries. TCRdb analysed the PCR reads with MiXCR anew, one entry per CDR3 protein. Among around 400,000 distinct CDR3 sequences listed, 30% to 45% were seen once. Material: blood. The sequence derives from a girl aged 10-17 years with multiple sclerosis. V and J are TRBV10-2 and TRBJ1-1; no firm D call. In DNA form, the CDR3 reads TGCGCCAGCAGTGAGTCGCGAAACACTGAAGCTTTCTTT. This encodes CASSESRNTEAFF.